This TCR beta chain appears in the sequencing data of a study of identical twins. MiXCR, applied by TCRdb to the 5' RACE reads, yields one record per CDR3 protein. The sample lists around 500,000 distinct CDR3 sequences, approximately 15% seen once, with around 0.52% in the top ten. Germline loops: CDR1 LNHNV, CDR2 YYDKDF (reference sequence). V lost 2 bases, J lost 8 bases, and 13 bases lay in between. This CDR3 spans 14 amino acids. This clonotype has a handful of counts. This sample also appeared in a second study, on yellow fever vaccine responses in identical twins.

The origin of this receptor is a woman aged 18-30 years in good health. The sample consisted of CD4+ T cells sorted from blood. This chain connects TRBV15 to TRBJ2-1; D unclear. Here the CDR3 DNA reads TGTGCCACCAGCAGACGCTGGACGATTTATGAGCAGTTCTTC. Protein sequence: CATSRRWTIYEQFF.